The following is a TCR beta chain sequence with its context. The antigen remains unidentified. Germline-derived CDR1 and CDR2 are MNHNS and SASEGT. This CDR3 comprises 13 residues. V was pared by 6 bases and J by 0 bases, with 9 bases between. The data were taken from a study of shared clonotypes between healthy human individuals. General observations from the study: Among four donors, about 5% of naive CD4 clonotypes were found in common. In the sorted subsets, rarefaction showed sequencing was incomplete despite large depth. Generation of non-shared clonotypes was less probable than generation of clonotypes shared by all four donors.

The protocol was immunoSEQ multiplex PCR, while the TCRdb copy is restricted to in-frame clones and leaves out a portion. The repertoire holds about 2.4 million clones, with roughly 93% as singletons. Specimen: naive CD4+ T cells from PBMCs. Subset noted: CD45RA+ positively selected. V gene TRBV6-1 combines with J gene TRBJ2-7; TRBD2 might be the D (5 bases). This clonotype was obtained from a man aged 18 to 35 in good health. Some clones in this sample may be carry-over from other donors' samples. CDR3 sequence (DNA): TGTGCCAGCAGCTTACGGGGCTCCTACGAGCAGTACTTC. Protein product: CASSLRGSYEQYF.